The sequence of this T cell receptor (beta chain) was determined in a study of Graves' ophthalmopathy and Graves' hyperthyroidism. Study results and limitations: Distinction of ophthalmopathy from stable hyperthyroidism by a 13-signature model reached about 87% sensitivity and 81.08% specificity. Thyroid clonotypes that were expanded above 0.001 frequency mostly also appeared in blood.

V gave up 5 bases and J gave up 0 bases; unmatched junction bases: 4. Germline CDR1 and CDR2: SNHLY and FYNNEI. The CDR3 extends over 14 amino acids. This clonotype was detected ten times or more. Its antigen is still unknown. Transcripts of RNA were the source for amplifying TCR beta CDR3 regions. The library came from an HTBI-primed first-round RT-PCR and a second-round multiplex PCR. TCRdb processed the multiplex PCR reads anew with MiXCR; each CDR3 protein has one entry. The sample includes about 1.1 million distinct CDR3 sequences, 35% to 40% seen only once; the top ten take roughly 10%. The receptor comes from an adult man with Graves' hyperthyroidism. The chain uses TRBV2 and TRBJ2-7; 7 bases agree with TRBD1. Sequenced input: peripheral blood or thyroid tissue (not recorded which). CDR3 protein: CASSPQGSSYEQYF. For the CDR3, the DNA is TGTGCCAGCAGTCCACAGGGGAGCTCCTACGAGCAGTACTTC. The full variable domain, completed using reference TRBV2 and TRBJ2-7, is EPEVTQTPSHQVTQMGQEVILRCVPISNHLYFYWYRQILGQKVEFLVSFYNNEISEKSEIFDDQFSVERPDGSNFTLKIRSTKLEDSAMYFCASSPQGSSYEQYFGPGTRLTVT.